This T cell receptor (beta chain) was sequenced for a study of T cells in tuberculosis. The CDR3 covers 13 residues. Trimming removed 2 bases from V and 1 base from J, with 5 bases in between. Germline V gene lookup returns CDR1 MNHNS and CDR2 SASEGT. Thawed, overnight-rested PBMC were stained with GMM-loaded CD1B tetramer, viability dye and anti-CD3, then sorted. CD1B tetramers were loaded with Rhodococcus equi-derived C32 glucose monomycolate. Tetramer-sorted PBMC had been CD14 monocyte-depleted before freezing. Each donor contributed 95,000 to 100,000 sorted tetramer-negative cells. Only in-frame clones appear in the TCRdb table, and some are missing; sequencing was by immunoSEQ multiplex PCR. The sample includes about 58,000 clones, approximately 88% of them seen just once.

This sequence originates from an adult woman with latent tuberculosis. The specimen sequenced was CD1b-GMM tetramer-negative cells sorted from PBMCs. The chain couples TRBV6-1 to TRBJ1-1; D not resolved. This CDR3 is CASSESRNTEAFF. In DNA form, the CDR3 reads TGTGCCAGCAGTGAATCGAGGAACACTGAAGCTTTCTTT.